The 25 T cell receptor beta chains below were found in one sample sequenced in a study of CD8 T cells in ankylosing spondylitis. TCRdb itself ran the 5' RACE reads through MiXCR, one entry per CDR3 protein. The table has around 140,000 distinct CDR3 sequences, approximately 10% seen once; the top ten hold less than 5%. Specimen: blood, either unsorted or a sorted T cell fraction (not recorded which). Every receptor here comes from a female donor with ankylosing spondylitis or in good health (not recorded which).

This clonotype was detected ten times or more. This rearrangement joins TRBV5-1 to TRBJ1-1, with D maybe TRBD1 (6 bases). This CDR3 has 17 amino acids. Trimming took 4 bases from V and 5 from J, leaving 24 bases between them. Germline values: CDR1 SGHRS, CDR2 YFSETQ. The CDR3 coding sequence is TGCGCCAGCAGCCAACGGCCCCTTAACAGGGTATCAACTGAAGCTTTCTTT. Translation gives CASSQRPLNRVSTEAFF.

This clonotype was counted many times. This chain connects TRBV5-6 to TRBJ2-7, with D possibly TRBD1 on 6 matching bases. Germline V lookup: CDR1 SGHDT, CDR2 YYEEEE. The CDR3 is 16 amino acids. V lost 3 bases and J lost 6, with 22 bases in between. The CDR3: CASSSESGGALGEQYF. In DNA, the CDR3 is TGTGCCAGCAGCTCAGAAAGTGGGGGCGCCCTCGGCGAGCAGTACTTC.

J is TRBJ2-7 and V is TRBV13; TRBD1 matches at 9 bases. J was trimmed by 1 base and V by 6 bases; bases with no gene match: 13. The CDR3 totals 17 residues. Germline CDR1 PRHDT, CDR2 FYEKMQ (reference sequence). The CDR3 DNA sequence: TGTGCCAGCAGTTCCGGGACAGGGAAATATAATTCCTACGAGCAGTACTTC. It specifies CASSSGTGKYNSYEQYF.

This chain's CDR3 is CASSAGTMGETQYF. CDR3 DNA: TGTGCCAGCAGTGCCGGGACTATGGGAGAGACCCAGTACTTC. The rearrangement links TRBV6-2 or TRBV6-3 to TRBJ2-5; 7 nucleotides line up with TRBD2. The germline CDR1 and CDR2 sequences are MNHEY and SVGEGT. CDR3 length: 14 residues. With V trimmed by 5 bases and J by 4 bases, 7 bases remained unmatched.

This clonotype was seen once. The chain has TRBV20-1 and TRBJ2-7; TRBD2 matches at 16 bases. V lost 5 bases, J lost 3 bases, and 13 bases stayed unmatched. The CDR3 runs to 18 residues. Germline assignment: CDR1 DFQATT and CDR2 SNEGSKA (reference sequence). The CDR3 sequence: CSALTTGLAGGDDYEQYF. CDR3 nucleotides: TGCAGTGCTCTGACGACGGGACTAGCGGGAGGGGATGACTACGAGCAGTACTTC.

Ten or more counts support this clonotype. CDR3 bases: TGTGCCAGCAGTTCCGACAGGGAAGTAGGTCAGCCCCAGCATTTT. Translating it yields CASSSDREVGQPQHF. The V gene is TRBV11-2, the J gene TRBJ1-5; TRBD1 matches 7 bases. Germline lookup yields CDR1 SGHAT and CDR2 FQNNGV. The CDR3 loop spans 15 amino acids. J lost 6 bases, V lost 6 bases, and 11 bases had no gene match.

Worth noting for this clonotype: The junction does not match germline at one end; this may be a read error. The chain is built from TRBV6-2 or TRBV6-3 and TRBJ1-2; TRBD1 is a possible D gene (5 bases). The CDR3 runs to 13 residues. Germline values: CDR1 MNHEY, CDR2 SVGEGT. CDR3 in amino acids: CPSRVDSNYDYTF. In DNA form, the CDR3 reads TGTCCCAGCAGGGTCGACAGTAACTATGACTACACCTTC.

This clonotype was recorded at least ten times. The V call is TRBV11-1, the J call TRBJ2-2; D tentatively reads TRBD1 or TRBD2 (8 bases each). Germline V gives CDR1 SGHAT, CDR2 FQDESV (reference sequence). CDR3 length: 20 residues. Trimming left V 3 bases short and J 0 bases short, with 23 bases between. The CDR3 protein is CASSFIAGQAQYANTGELFF. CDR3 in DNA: TGTGCCAGCAGCTTCATAGCGGGACAGGCTCAATACGCGAACACCGGGGAGCTGTTTTTT.

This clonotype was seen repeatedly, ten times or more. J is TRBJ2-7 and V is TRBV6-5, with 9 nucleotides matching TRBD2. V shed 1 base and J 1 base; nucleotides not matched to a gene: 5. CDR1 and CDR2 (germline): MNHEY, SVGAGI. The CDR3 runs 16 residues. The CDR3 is CASSYLLAGESYEQYF. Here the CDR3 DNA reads TGTGCCAGCAGTTACTTATTAGCGGGAGAGTCCTACGAGCAGTACTTC.

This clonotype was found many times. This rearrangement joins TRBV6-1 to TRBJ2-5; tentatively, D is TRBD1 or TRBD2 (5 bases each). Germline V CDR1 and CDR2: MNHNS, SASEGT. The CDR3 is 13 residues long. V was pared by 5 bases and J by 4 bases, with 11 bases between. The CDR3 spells CASSRDGGETQYF. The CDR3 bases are TGTGCCAGCAGTCGGGACGGTGGAGAGACCCAGTACTTC.

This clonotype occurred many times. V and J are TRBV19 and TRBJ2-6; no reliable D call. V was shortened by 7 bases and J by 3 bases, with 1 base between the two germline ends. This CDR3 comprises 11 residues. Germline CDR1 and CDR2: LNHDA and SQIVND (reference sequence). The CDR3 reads CASNGANVLTF. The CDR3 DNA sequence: TGTGCCAGTAATGGGGCCAACGTCCTGACTTTC.

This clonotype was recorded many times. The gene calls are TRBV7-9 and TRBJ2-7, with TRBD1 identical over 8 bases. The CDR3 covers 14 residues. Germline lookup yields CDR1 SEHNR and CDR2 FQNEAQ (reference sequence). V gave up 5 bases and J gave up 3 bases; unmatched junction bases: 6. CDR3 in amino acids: CASSIGQGFYEQYF. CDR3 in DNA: TGTGCCAGCAGCATCGGACAGGGTTTCTACGAGCAGTACTTC.

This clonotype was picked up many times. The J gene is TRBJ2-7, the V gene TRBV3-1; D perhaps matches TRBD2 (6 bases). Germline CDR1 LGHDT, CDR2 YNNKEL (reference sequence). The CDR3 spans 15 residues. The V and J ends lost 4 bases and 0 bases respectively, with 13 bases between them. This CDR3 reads CASSRTPTSSYEQYF. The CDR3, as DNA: TGTGCCAGCAGCCGAACACCGACTAGCTCCTACGAGCAGTACTTC.

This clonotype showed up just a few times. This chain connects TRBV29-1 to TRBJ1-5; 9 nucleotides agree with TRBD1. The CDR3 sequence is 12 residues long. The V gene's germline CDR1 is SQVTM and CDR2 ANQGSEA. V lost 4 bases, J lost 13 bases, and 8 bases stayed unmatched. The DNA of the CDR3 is TGCAGCGTTGTAGAGGACAGGGGCTTTCAGCATTTT. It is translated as CSVVEDRGFQHF. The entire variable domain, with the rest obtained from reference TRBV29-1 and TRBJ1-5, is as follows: SAVISQKPSRDICQRGTSLTIQCQVDSQVTMMFWYRQQPGQSLTLIATANQGSEATYESGFVIDKFPISRPNLTFSTLTVSNMSPEDSSIYLCSVVEDRGFQHFGDGTRLSIL.

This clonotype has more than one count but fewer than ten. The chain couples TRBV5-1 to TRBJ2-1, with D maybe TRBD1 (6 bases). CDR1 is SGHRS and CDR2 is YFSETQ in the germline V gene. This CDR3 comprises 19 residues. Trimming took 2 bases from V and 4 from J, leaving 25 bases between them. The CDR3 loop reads CASSFPLHKQGEGYNEQFF. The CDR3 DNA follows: TGCGCCAGCAGCTTTCCACTCCATAAACAGGGTGAAGGGTACAATGAGCAGTTCTTC.

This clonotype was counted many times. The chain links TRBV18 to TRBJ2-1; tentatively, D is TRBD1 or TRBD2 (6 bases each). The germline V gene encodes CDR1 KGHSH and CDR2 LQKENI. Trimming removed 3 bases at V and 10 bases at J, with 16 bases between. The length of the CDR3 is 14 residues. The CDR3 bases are TGTGCCAGCTCACCCTACCAACAGGGAGGAGAGCAGTTCTTC. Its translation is CASSPYQQGGEQFF. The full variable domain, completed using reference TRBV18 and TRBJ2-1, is NAGVMQNPRHLVRRRGQEARLRCSPMKGHSHVYWYRQLPEEGLKFMVYLQKENIIDESGMPKERFSAEFPKEGPSILRIQQVVRGDSAAYFCASSPYQQGGEQFFGPGTRLTVL.

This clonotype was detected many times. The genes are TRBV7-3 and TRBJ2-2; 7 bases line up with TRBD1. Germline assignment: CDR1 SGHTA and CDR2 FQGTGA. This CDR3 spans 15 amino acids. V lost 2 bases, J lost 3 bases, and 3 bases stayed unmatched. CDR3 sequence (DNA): TGTGCCAGCAGCTTAGAGGGACAGTACACCGGGGAGCTGTTTTTT. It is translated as CASSLEGQYTGELFF.

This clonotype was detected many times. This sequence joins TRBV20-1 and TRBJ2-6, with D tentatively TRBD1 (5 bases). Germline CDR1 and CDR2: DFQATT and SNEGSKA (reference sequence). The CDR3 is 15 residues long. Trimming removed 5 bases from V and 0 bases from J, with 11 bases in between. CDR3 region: CSASRQLSGANVLTF. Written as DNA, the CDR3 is TGCAGTGCTTCCCGACAGCTCTCTGGGGCCAACGTCCTGACTTTC.

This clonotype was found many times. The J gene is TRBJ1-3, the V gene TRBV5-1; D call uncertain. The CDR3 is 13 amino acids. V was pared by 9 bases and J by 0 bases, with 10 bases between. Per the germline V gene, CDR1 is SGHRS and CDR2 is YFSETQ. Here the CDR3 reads CATAESSGNTIYF. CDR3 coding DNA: TGCGCCACCGCGGAGAGCTCTGGAAACACCATATATTTT.

The DNA for the CDR3 is TGTGCCAGTAGTACGAGCTCTGGGGCCAACGTCCTGACTTTC. It codes for CASSTSSGANVLTF. The rearrangement links TRBV19 to TRBJ2-6; unclear D gene. The CDR3 has 14 amino acids. Germline assignment: CDR1 LNHDA and CDR2 SQIVND (reference sequence). Trimming cost V 4 bases and J 0 bases, with 4 bases left between them.

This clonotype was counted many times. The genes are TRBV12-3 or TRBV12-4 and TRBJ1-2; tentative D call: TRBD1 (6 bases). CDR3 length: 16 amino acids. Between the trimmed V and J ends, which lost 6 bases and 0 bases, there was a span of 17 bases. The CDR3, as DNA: TGTGCCAGCAGCACCGGACAGCAGATCCCTAACTATGGCTACACCTTC. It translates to CASSTGQQIPNYGYTF.

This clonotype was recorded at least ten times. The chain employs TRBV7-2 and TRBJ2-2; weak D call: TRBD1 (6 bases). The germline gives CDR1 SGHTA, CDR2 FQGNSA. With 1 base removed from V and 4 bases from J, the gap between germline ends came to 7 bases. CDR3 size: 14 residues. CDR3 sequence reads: CASSLVGGTGELFF. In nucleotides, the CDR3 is TGTGCCAGCAGCTTAGTAGGGGGCACCGGGGAGCTGTTTTTT.

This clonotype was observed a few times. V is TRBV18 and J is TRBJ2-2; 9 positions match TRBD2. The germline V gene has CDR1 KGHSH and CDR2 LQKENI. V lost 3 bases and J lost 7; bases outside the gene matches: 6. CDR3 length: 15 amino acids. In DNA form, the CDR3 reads TGTGCCAGCTCACCCCAGCGGGAGGATTTCGGGGAGCTGTTTTTT. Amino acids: CASSPQREDFGELFF.

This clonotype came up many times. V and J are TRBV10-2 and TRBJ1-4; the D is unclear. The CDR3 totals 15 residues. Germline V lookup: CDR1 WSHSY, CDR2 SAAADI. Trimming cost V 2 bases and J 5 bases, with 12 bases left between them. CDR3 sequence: CASSERGNLNEKLFF. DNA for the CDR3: TGCGCCAGCAGTGAGAGAGGGAACCTAAATGAAAAACTGTTTTTT.

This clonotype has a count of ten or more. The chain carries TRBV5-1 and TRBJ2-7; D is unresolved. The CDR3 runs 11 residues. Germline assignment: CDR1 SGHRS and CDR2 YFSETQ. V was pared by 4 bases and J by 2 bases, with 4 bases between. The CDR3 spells CASSDAYEQYF. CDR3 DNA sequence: TGCGCCAGCAGCGACGCCTACGAGCAGTACTTC.